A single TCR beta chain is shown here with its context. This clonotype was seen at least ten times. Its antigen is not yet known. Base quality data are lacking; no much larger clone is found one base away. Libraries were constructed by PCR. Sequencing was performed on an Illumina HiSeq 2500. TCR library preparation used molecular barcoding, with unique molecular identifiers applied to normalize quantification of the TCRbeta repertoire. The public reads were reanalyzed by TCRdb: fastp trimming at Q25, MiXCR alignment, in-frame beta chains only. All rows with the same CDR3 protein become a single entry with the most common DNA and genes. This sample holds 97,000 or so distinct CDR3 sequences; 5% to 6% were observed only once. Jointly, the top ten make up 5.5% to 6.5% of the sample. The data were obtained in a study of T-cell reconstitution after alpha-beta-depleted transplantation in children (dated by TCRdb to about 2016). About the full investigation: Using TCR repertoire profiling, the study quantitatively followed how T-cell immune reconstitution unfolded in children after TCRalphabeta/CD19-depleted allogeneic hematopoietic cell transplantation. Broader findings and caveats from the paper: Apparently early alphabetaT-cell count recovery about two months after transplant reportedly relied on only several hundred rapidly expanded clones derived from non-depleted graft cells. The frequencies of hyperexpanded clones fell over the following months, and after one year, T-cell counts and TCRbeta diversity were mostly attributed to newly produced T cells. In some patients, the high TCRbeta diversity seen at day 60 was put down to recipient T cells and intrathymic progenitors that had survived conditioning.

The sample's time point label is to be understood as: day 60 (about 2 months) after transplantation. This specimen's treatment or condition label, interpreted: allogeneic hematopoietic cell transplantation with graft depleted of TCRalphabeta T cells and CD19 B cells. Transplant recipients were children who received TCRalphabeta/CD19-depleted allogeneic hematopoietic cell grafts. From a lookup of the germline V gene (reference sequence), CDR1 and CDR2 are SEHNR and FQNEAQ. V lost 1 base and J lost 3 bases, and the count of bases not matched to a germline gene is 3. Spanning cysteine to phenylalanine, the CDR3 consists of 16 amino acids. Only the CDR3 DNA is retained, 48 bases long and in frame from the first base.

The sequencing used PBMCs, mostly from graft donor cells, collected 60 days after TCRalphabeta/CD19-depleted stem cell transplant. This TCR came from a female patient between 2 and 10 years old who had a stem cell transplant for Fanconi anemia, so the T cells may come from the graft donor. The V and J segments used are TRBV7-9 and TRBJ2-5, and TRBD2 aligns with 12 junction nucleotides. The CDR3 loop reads CASSLGRLAGEETQYF. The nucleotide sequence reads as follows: TGTGCCAGCAGCTTAGGGCGACTAGCGGGAGAAGAGACCCAGTACTTC.